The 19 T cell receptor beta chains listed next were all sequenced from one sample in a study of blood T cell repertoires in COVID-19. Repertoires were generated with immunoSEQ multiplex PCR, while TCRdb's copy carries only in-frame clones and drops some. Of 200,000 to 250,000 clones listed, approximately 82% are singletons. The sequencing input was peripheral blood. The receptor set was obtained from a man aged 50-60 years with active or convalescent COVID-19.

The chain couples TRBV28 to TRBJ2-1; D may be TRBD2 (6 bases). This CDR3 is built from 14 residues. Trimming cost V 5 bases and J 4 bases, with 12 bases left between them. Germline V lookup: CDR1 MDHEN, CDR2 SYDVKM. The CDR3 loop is CASSSPGLYNEQFF. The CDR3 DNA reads TGTGCCAGCAGTAGCCCGGGACTTTACAATGAGCAGTTCTTC.

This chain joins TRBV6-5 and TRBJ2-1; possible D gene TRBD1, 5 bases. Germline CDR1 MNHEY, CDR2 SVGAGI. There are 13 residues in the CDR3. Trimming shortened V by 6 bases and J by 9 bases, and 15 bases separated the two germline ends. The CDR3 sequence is CASSATDWGEQFF. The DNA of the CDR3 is TGTGCCAGCAGCGCGACAGACTGGGGTGAGCAGTTCTTC.

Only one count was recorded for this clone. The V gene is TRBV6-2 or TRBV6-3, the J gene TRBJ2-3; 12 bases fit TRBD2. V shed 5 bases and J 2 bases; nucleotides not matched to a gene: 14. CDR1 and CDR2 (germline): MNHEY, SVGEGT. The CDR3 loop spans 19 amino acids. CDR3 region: CASSPGTSGFLVYTDTQYF. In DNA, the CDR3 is TGTGCCAGCAGTCCCGGGACTAGCGGGTTTTTGGTCTACACAGATACGCAGTATTTT.

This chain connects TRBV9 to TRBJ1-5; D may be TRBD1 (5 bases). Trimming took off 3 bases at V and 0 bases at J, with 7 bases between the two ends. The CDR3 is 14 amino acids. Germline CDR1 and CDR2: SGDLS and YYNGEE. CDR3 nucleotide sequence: TGTGCCAGCAGCGCCGACAGTAGCAATCAGCCCCAGCATTTT. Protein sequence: CASSADSSNQPQHF.

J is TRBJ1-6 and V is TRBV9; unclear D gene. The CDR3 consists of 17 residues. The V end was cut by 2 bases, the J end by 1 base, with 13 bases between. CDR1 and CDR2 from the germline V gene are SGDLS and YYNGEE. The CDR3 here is CASSVSGGRSYNSPLHF. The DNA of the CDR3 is TGTGCCAGCAGCGTTTCCGGCGGGAGGTCCTATAATTCACCCCTCCACTTT.

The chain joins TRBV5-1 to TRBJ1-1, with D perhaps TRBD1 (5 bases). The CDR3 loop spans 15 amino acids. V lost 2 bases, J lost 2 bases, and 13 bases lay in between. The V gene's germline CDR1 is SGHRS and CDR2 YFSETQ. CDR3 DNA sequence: TGCGCCAGCAGCTTTTCCGGGGGGGTAAACACTGAAGCTTTCTTT. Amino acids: CASSFSGGVNTEAFF.

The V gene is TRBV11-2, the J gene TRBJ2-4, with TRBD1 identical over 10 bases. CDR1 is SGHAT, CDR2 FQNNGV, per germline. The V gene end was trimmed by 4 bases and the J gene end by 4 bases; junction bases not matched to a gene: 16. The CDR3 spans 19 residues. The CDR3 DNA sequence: TGTGCCAGCAGCTCTCACGCCACCGACAGGGGGCGCTCTAAAAACATTCAGTACTTC. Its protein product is CASSSHATDRGRSKNIQYF.

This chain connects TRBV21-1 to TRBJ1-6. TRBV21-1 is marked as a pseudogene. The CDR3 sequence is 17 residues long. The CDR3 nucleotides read TGTGCCAGCAGCAATCTCGCTAAAAGCTCCTATAATTCACCCCTCCACTTT. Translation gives CASSNLAKSSYNSPLHF.

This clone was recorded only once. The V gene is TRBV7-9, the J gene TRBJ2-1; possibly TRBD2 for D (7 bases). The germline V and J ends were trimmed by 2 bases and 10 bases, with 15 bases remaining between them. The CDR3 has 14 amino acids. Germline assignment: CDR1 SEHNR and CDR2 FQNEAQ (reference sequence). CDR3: CASSLQGGRGEQFF. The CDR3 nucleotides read TGTGCCAGCAGCTTACAGGGAGGGAGGGGGGAGCAGTTCTTC.

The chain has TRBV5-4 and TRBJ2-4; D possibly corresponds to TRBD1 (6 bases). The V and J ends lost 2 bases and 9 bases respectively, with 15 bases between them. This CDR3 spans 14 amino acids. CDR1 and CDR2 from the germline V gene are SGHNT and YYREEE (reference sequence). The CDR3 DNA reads TGTGCCAGCAGCTTTCCCGTAGCCAGGGGCATTCAGTACTTC. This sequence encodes CASSFPVARGIQYF.

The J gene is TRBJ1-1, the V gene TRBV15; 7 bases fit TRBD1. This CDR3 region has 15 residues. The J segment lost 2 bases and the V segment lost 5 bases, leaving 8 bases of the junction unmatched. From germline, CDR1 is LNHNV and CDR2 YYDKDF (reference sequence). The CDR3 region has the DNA TGTGCCACCAGCGTAGCGACAGGGACCAACACTGAAGCTTTCTTT. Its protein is CATSVATGTNTEAFF.

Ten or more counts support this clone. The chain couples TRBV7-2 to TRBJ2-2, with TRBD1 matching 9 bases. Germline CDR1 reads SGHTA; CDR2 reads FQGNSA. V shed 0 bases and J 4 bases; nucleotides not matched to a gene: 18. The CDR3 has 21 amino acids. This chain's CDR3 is CASSLAFGQGLPWGVTGELFF. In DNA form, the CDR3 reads TGTGCCAGCAGCTTAGCTTTTGGACAGGGGCTACCTTGGGGGGTCACCGGGGAGCTGTTTTTT.

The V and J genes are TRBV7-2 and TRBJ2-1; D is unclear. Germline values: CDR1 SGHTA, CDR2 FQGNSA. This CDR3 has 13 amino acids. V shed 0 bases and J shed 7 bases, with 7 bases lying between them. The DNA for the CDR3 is TGTGCCAGCAGCTTAGCGTTTAGAAATGAGCAGTTCTTC. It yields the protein CASSLAFRNEQFF.

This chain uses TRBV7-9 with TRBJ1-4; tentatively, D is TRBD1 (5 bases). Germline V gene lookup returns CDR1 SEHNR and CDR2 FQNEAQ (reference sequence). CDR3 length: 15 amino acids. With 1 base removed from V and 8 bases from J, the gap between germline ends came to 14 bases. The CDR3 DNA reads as TGTGCCAGCAGCTTAGGTCCCCGACAGAAAGAAAAACTGTTTTTT. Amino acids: CASSLGPRQKEKLFF.

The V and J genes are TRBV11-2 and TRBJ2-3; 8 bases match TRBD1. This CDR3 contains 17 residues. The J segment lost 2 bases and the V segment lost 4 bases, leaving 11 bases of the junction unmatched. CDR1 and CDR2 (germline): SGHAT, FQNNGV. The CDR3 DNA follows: TGTGCCAGCAGCTCGGGCCATGGACAGGGTGCCACAGATACGCAGTATTTT. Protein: CASSSGHGQGATDTQYF.

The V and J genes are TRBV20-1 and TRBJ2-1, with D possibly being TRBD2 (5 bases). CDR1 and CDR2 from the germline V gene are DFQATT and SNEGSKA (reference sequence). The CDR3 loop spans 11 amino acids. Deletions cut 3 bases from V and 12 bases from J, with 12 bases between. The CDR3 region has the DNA TGCAGTGCTAGGGAGGTCCGGGGGCAGTTCTTC. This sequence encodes CSAREVRGQFF.

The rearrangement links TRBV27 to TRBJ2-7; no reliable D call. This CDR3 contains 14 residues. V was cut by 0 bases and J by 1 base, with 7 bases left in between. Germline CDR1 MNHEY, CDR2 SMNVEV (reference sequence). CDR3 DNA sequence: TGTGCCAGCAGTTTATCGCTAAGTTCCTACGAGCAGTACTTC. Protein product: CASSLSLSSYEQYF.

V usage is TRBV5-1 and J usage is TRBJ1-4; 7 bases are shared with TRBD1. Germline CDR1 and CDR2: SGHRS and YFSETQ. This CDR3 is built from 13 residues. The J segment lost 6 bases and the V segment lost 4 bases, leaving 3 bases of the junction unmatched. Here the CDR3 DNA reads TGCGCCAGCAGCAGGGACAGAGATGAAAAACTGTTTTTT. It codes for CASSRDRDEKLFF.

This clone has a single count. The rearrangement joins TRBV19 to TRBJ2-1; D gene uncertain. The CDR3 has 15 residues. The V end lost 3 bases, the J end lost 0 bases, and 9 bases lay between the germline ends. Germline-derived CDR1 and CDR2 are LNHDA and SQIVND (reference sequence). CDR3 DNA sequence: TGTGCCAGTAGTATTTTACGGAGCTCCTACAATGAGCAGTTCTTC. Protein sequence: CASSILRSSYNEQFF.